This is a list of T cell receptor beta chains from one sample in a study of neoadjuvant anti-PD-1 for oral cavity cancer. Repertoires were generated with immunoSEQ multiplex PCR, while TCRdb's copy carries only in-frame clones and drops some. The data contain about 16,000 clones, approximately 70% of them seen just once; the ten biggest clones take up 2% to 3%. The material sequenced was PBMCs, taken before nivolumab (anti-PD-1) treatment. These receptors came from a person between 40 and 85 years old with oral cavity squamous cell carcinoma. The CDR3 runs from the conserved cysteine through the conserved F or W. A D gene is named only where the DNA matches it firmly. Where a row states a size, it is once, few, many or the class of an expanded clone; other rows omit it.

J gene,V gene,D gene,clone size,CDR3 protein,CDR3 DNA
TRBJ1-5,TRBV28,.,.,CASSSSWVSNQPQHF,TGTGCCAGCAGTTCCTCCTGGGTTAGCAATCAGCCCCAGCATTTT
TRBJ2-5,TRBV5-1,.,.,CASSLVSGIQETQYF,TGCGCCAGCAGCTTGGTGAGTGGGATCCAAGAGACCCAGTACTTC
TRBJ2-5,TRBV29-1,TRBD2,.,CSVRTSGRARETQYF,TGCAGCGTACGGACTAGCGGGAGGGCGAGGGAGACCCAGTACTTC
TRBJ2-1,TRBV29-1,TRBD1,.,CSVTTGYNEQFF,TGCAGCGTCACGACAGGGTACAATGAGCAGTTCTTC
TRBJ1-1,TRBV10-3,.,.,CAITWDMNTEAFF,TGTGCCATCACCTGGGATATGAACACTGAAGCTTTCTTT
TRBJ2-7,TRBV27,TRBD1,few,CASSSLGQGTYEQYF,TGTGCCAGCAGTTCCCTGGGACAGGGGACCTACGAGCAGTACTTC
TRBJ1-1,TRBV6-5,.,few,CASRTGRNTEAFF,TGTGCCAGCAGGACAGGCCGGAACACTGAAGCTTTCTTT
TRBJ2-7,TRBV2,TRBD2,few,CASDRGTSGPSYEQYF,TGTGCCAGCGACAGGGGGACTAGCGGCCCCTCCTACGAGCAGTACTTC
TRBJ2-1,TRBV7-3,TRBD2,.,CASSLKGSGDPYNEQFF,TGTGCCAGCAGCTTAAAGGGTAGCGGGGACCCATACAATGAGCAGTTCTTC
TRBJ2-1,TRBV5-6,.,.,CASSEMGAAGYNEQFF,TGTGCCAGCAGCGAAATGGGGGCAGCGGGTTACAATGAGCAGTTCTTC
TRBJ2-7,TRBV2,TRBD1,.,CASTGTEFTFRQYF,TGTGCCAGCACCGGGACAGAATTTACTTTTCGGCAGTACTTC
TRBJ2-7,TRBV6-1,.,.,CASSEAGTTYEQYF,TGTGCCAGCAGTGAAGCAGGGACCACCTACGAGCAGTACTTC
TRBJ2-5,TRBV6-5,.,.,CASSYYTGSQETQYF,TGTGCCAGCAGTTACTATACAGGGAGCCAAGAGACCCAGTACTTC
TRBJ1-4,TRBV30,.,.,CACPGQGGEKLFF,TGTGCCTGCCCGGGGCAGGGCGGTGAAAAACTGTTTTTT
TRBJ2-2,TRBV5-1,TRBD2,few,CASSPSGRSAGELFF,TGCGCCAGCAGCCCTAGCGGGAGGTCGGCCGGGGAGCTGTTTTTT
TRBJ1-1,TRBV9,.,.,CASSDLRGNTEAFF,TGTGCCAGCAGCGACCTTCGGGGGAACACTGAAGCTTTCTTT
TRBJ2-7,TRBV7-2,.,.,CASSLARLVYEQYF,TGTGCCAGCAGCTTAGCGCGGCTGGTCTACGAGCAGTACTTC
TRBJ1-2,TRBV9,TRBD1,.,CASSGKGAFGYTF,TGTGCCAGCAGCGGGAAGGGGGCGTTTGGCTACACCTTC
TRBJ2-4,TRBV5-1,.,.,CASSLGQGGGAKNIQYF,TGCGCCAGCAGCTTGGGACAGGGCGGGGGAGCCAAAAACATTCAGTACTTC
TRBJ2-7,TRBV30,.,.,CAWGLGAHEQYF,TGTGCCTGGGGGCTAGGGGCCCACGAGCAGTACTTC
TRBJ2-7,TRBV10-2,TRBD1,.,CASSESGIGTGSYEQYF,TGCGCCAGCAGTGAGTCGGGTATAGGGACAGGTTCCTACGAGCAGTACTTC
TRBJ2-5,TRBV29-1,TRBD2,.,CSVEDRSRLAGVETQYF,TGCAGCGTTGAAGACCGATCGCGACTAGCGGGTGTGGAGACCCAGTACTTC